The 20 T cell receptor beta chains presented below share a single source sample, sequenced in a study of shared clonotypes between healthy human individuals. The protocol was immunoSEQ multiplex PCR, while the TCRdb copy is restricted to in-frame clones and leaves out a portion. The table shows over 1.5 million clones, with approximately 98% occurring only once. The sequenced sample consisted of naive CD4+ T cells sorted from blood. Stated subset: CD45RA+ positively selected. Source of these receptors: a man younger than 45 in good health.

The rearrangement uses TRBV5-1 and TRBJ2-5; D not certain. Germline V gene lookup returns CDR1 SGHRS and CDR2 YFSETQ. This CDR3 region has 13 residues. Between the trimmed V and J ends, which lost 0 bases and 3 bases, there was a span of 6 bases. CDR3: CASSLVDKETQYF. In nucleotides, the CDR3 is TGCGCCAGCAGCTTGGTAGACAAAGAGACCCAGTACTTC.

The chain has TRBV5-1 and TRBJ2-3; D perhaps matches TRBD2 (5 bases). The CDR3 is 14 residues long. V gave up 3 bases and J gave up 5 bases, with 13 bases separating them. Germline V lookup: CDR1 SGHRS, CDR2 YFSETQ. The CDR3 region is CASSSGYLVDTQYF. As DNA, the CDR3 is TGCGCCAGCAGCTCGGGATATTTGGTAGATACGCAGTATTTT.

The gene calls are TRBV27 and TRBJ1-5, with 7 bases aligning to TRBD1. After removal of 10 bases from V and 3 bases from J, the junction contained 9 bases not matched to a gene. CDR1 and CDR2 from the germline V gene are MNHEY and SMNVEV (reference sequence). The CDR3 spans 14 residues. CDR3 DNA: TGTGCCACCAAGGGACAGACCTCCAATCAGCCCCAGCATTTT. As protein: CATKGQTSNQPQHF.

About this clone: Additional DNA sequences in this sample encode the identical CDR3. The chain carries TRBV27 and TRBJ2-3, with 7 bases fitting TRBD2. This CDR3 has 15 amino acids. Germline trimming cut 5 bases from V and 0 bases from J; bases unmatched to any gene: 5. Germline lookup yields CDR1 MNHEY and CDR2 SMNVEV (reference sequence). CDR3 bases: TGTGCCAGCAGTCTACTAGCGATCAGCACAGATACGCAGTATTTT. Residues: CASSLLAISTDTQYF.

V usage is TRBV4-3 and J usage is TRBJ2-2, with D perhaps TRBD2 (5 bases). Germline V gene sequence: CDR1 LGHNA, CDR2 YSLEER. V was cut by 0 bases and J by 1 base, with 9 bases left in between. The CDR3 length is 16 residues. The CDR3 DNA reads TGCGCCAGCAGCCAAGATCCCCGGGGGAACACCGGGGAGCTGTTTTTT. Amino acid sequence: CASSQDPRGNTGELFF.

The rearrangement joins TRBV28 to TRBJ1-5, with 7 bases matching TRBD1. The CDR3 is made up of 17 amino acids. Germline CDR1 reads MDHEN; CDR2 reads SYDVKM. The ends lost 5 bases at V and 3 bases at J; junction bases unmatched: 13. CDR3 bases: TGTGCCAGCAGTCCACATGAGGGGGCAATACTCAATCAGCCCCAGCATTTT. It encodes CASSPHEGAILNQPQHF.

V and J are TRBV5-6 and TRBJ1-5, with D possibly being TRBD1 (5 bases). Per the germline V gene, CDR1 is SGHDT and CDR2 is YYEEEE. This CDR3 has 13 amino acids. Deletions cut 1 base from V and 6 bases from J, with 8 bases between. The CDR3 region has the DNA TGTGCCAGCAGCTTGAAGGGGAGTCAGCCCCAGCATTTT. As protein: CASSLKGSQPQHF. Drawing the rest from reference TRBV5-6 and TRBJ1-5, the complete variable domain is DAGVTQSPTHLIKTRGQQVTLRCSPKSGHDTVSWYQQALGQGPQFIFQYYEEEERQRGNFPDRFSGHQFPNYSSELNVNALLLGDSALYLCASSLKGSQPQHFGDGTRLSIL.

The chain couples TRBV6-5 to TRBJ2-1, with 11 bases identical to TRBD1. V lost 5 bases and J lost 7; bases outside the gene matches: 4. CDR1 is MNHEY and CDR2 is SVGAGI in the germline V gene. This CDR3 is built from 14 residues. The CDR3 bases are TGTGCCAGCAGTGGACAGGGGGCCAAGAATGAGCAGTTCTTC. Translating it yields CASSGQGAKNEQFF.

The chain has TRBV14 and TRBJ1-2, with D hard to call. Per germline, CDR1 SGHDN and CDR2 FVKESK. The CDR3 is 13 amino acids. Trimming took 0 bases from V and 8 from J, leaving 10 bases between them. The chain's CDR3 is CASSQDLVKGYTF. The CDR3 DNA sequence: TGTGCCAGCAGCCAAGACCTTGTTAAAGGCTACACCTTC.

The chain uses TRBV5-1 and TRBJ2-1; 10 bases map to TRBD2. Germline assignment: CDR1 SGHRS and CDR2 YFSETQ. The CDR3 contains 15 residues. Losses at the gene ends were 3 bases for V and 6 bases for J; bases not matched to a gene: 6. The CDR3 DNA reads TGCGCCAGCAGCTCTGGACTAGCGGATTCCAATGAGCAGTTCTTC. Translation: CASSSGLADSNEQFF.

The rearrangement joins TRBV15 to TRBJ2-7; D is perhaps TRBD2 (5 bases). The CDR3 runs to 16 residues. V lost 3 bases and J 0 bases, leaving 15 bases between the germline ends. CDR1 and CDR2 from the germline V gene are LNHNV and YYDKDF (reference sequence). The CDR3 DNA is TGTGCCACCAGCAGTGTTCCGGGGTATAGCTCCTACGAGCAGTACTTC. It translates to CATSSVPGYSSYEQYF.

The genes are TRBV5-4 and TRBJ2-7; tentative D call: TRBD2 (5 bases). V was clipped by 4 bases and J by 1 base, with 9 bases between them. This CDR3 spans 13 amino acids. The V gene's germline CDR1 is SGHNT and CDR2 YYREEE (reference sequence). CDR3 amino acids: CASSQPGSYEQYF. As DNA, the CDR3 is TGTGCCAGCAGCCAACCGGGGTCCTACGAGCAGTACTTC.

The V gene is TRBV6-1, the J gene TRBJ2-7, with 8 positions matching TRBD2. This CDR3 is 15 amino acids long. J gave up 3 bases and V 2 bases, and 6 bases lay outside the gene matches. CDR1 is MNHNS, CDR2 SASEGT, per germline. CDR3 in amino acids: CASSERLGLVYEQYF. As DNA, the CDR3 is TGTGCCAGCAGTGAACGCCTGGGACTAGTCTACGAGCAGTACTTC.

The genes are TRBV9 and TRBJ2-3; 7 bases fit TRBD1. V lost 5 bases, J lost 1 base, and 7 bases stayed unmatched. CDR1 is SGDLS and CDR2 is YYNGEE in the germline V gene. CDR3 length: 15 amino acids. CDR3 in DNA: TGTGCCAGCAGGGCCGGGACAGACCGCACAGATACGCAGTATTTT. Its protein is CASRAGTDRTDTQYF.

The table lists this clone with a few counts. This chain uses TRBV7-3 with TRBJ1-5; a possible D gene is TRBD1 (6 bases). In germline, CDR1 is SGHTA, CDR2 FQGTGA. The CDR3 loop spans 13 amino acids. V shed 5 bases and J shed 4 bases, with 9 bases lying between them. CDR3 protein: CASSQDRNQPQHF. CDR3 DNA sequence: TGTGCCAGCAGCCAGGACAGAAATCAGCCCCAGCATTTT.

V is TRBV28 and J is TRBJ2-3; 11 bases align to TRBD2. The CDR3 has 17 residues. Looked up from germline, CDR1 is MDHEN and CDR2 is SYDVKM. V was clipped by 8 bases and J by 3 bases; unmatched bases: 13. CDR3 protein: CASEVTSGRLGTDTQYF. CDR3 nucleotides: TGTGCCAGCGAGGTTACTAGCGGGAGATTGGGGACAGATACGCAGTATTTT.

The V gene is TRBV18, the J gene TRBJ1-2, with D possibly TRBD1 on 5 matching bases. The V end was cut by 3 bases, the J end by 3 bases, with 14 bases between. This CDR3 comprises 15 residues. The V gene's germline CDR1 is KGHSH and CDR2 LQKENI. The CDR3 protein is CASSPEEGLDYGYTF. The CDR3 DNA is TGTGCCAGCTCACCGGAAGAGGGGTTGGACTATGGCTACACCTTC.

The CDR3 region is CASSPSGTASYEQYF. CDR3 nucleotides: TGTGCCAGCTCGCCAAGCGGGACAGCATCCTACGAGCAGTACTTC. V usage is TRBV18 and J usage is TRBJ2-7; D tentatively fits TRBD1 or TRBD2 (7 bases each). This CDR3 has 15 residues. The V end lost 6 bases, the J end lost 1 base, and 16 bases lay between the germline ends. Germline V lookup: CDR1 KGHSH, CDR2 LQKENI.

Details on this clone: Other nucleotide sequences from this sample produce the same CDR3. CDR3 bases: TGTGCCAGCAGGCGGGACAGCCAAGAGACCCAGTACTTC. Amino acids: CASRRDSQETQYF. The chain couples TRBV2 to TRBJ2-5; tentatively, D is TRBD1 (7 bases). The germline V gene encodes CDR1 SNHLY and CDR2 FYNNEI. V was shortened by 6 bases and J by 1 base, with 9 bases between the two germline ends. The CDR3 covers 13 residues.

This clone was detected only a few times. This sequence joins TRBV11-2 and TRBJ1-2; the D gene is possibly TRBD1 (5 bases). The V and J ends lost 1 base and 8 bases respectively, with 11 bases between them. The CDR3 is 13 residues long. CDR1 is SGHAT and CDR2 is FQNNGV in the germline V gene. CDR3 sequence: CASSLVQGRGYTF. CDR3 nucleotides: TGTGCCAGCAGCTTAGTTCAGGGCCGCGGCTACACCTTC.